These 5 T cell receptor beta chains were all obtained from the same sample, sequenced in a study of CD8+ T cells in alopecia areata. RNA was extracted and reverse transcribed into cDNA as the sequencing template. Measured with immunoSEQ multiplex PCR; TCRdb has only the in-frame clones, and not every one. This table holds some 150,000 clones, about 72% found once. The sample in question was CD8+ T cells sorted from blood, obtained at week 0. These receptors were collected from a human donor with alopecia areata.

The CDR3: CATSSARPLPRAFF. CDR3 DNA sequence: TGTGCCACCAGCAGCGCCAGACCCCTCCCACGGGCTTTCTTT. The J gene is TRBJ1-1, the V gene TRBV15; D not certain. The CDR3 has 14 residues. V shed 3 bases and J shed 11 bases, with 19 bases lying between them. Germline V CDR1 and CDR2: LNHNV, YYDKDF (reference sequence).

V gene TRBV18 combines with J gene TRBJ2-3; D possibly uses TRBD1 or TRBD2 (5 bases each). Deletions cut 2 bases from V and 3 bases from J, with 15 bases between. Germline values: CDR1 KGHSH, CDR2 LQKENI. The CDR3 extends over 16 amino acids. The CDR3 spells CASSPSRDLMTDTQYF. As DNA, the CDR3 is TGTGCCAGCTCACCAAGCAGGGACCTCATGACAGATACGCAGTATTTT.

The chain carries TRBV11-3 and TRBJ2-3; 12 bases agree with TRBD2. V trimming: 5 bases; J trimming: 2 bases; junction bases outside the gene matches: 5. Germline V gene sequence: CDR1 SGHNT, CDR2 YENEEA. This CDR3 region has 16 residues. This chain's CDR3 is CASSPRTSGDTDTQYF. The CDR3 DNA is TGTGCCAGCAGCCCAAGGACTAGCGGGGACACAGATACGCAGTATTTT. The variable domain in full, completed from reference TRBV11-3 and TRBJ2-3, reads EAGVVQSPRYKIIEKKQPVAFWCNPISGHNTLYWYLQNLGQGPELLIRYENEEAVDDSQLPKDRFSAERLKGVDSTLKIQPAELGDSAVYLCASSPRTSGDTDTQYFGPGTRLTVL.

The sample holds one count of this clone. The chain is built from TRBV6-5 and TRBJ2-1; 8 bases match TRBD2. Germline assignment: CDR1 MNHEY and CDR2 SVGAGI. V lost 3 bases, J lost 5 bases, and 6 bases stayed unmatched. This CDR3 comprises 15 residues. CDR3 in amino acids: CASSYSSGGHNEQFF. The DNA for the CDR3 is TGTGCCAGCAGTTATTCCAGCGGGGGCCACAATGAGCAGTTCTTC.

The V call is TRBV10-3, the J call TRBJ2-4; no clear D. CDR3 size: 12 residues. Deletions cut 0 bases from V and 8 bases from J, with 5 bases between. The germline V gene encodes CDR1 ENHRY and CDR2 SYGVKD. In DNA form, the CDR3 reads TGTGCCATCAGTGAGTCTGAAGACATTCAGTACTTC. Its protein is CAISESEDIQYF.